This paragraph covers one T cell receptor (beta chain) sequence. In the study's own analysis: Nucleated cell number was recorded as an estimate derived from reference gene primer amplification. Some clones are missing from TCRdb's copy, which holds only in-frame ones; the method was immunoSEQ multiplex PCR. V and J calls and clone size are those listed in that table; D and trimming were worked out from the DNA. In the table there are about 530,000 clones, about 89% of which are singletons. The entry originates in a study of blood T cell repertoires in COVID-19. Looking at the study overall: Collection of acute and convalescent COVID-19 samples took place in the United States, Italy and Spain.

The germline V gene encodes CDR1 SGHKS and CDR2 YYEKEE (reference sequence). The CDR3 sequence is 14 residues long. V was shortened by 1 base and J by 1 base, with 8 bases between the two germline ends. V usage is TRBV5-5 and J usage is TRBJ1-2; tentative D call: TRBD1 (6 bases). The source of this sequence is a woman in her forties or fifties with COVID-19, enrolled during active disease. The specimen sequenced was peripheral blood. The DNA of the CDR3 is TGTGCCAGCAGCTTGAGGGGGGGTAACTATGGCTACACCTTC. It yields the protein CASSLRGGNYGYTF.